This T cell receptor beta chain was profiled in a study of blood T cells in healthy people across ages. Each donor supplied roughly 9.1 milliliters of peripheral blood. A sample-barcoded 5' primer and a J-beta primer mix were used in a second PCR of about 6 to 11 cycles. TCRdb recomputed calls from the 5' RACE reads with MiXCR, one row per CDR3 protein. The data show approximately 700,000 distinct CDR3 sequences, roughly 32% seen once. Germline CDR1 is MDHEN and CDR2 is SYDVKM. V shed 6 bases and J shed 9 bases, with 22 bases lying between them. The CDR3 has 15 amino acids. This clonotype showed up many times.

This clonotype was obtained from a woman of 80 years or more in good health. The specimen was blood. V gene TRBV28 combines with J gene TRBJ2-3; D perhaps matches TRBD1 (6 bases). In DNA form, the CDR3 reads TGTGCCAGCAGGACCTCGACGACAGGCAGGGGAACGCAGTATTTT. Its protein is CASRTSTTGRGTQYF.